The present entry profiles one T cell receptor (beta chain) with its context. It lacks a known antigen. No per-base quality is available; no much larger clone lies one base away. The CDR3 contains 13 residues, cysteine and phenylalanine counted. Left in the record is the CDR3 DNA by itself, 39 bases read in frame from the first base. V drops 4 bases and J drops 5 bases, leaving 12 bases in between. The germline V gene specifies SGHRS as CDR1 and YFSETQ as CDR2. The entry originates in a study of shared clonotypes between healthy human individuals (TCRdb year 2020). Concerning the study at large: Two women and three men aged 18 to 49 years were included in the cohort. For each donor, three plates each were used for CD4 naive and CD4 memory, two plates were used for CD8 naive, and one plate was used for CD8 memory. To estimate repertoire size and how much clonotypes are shared between individuals, the study performed deep sequencing of blood TCR repertoires from a handful of healthy adults. To increase sequencing depth and limit assay-specific biases, different laboratories used diverse techniques to prepare libraries and sequence TCR repertoires. Per donor, leukapheresis produced somewhere between about 0.94 and 9 billion PBMCs. On the study overall, not on this receptor specifically: The small number of donors limited the genetic and exposure-history diversity represented. Sampling was restricted to blood, and TCR repertoires in tissue are likely to differ from TCR repertoires in blood. Compared with non-shared clonotypes, the clonotypes found in all four sorted-subset donors had higher generation probabilities. Naive subsets generally had larger estimated clonotype richness than memory subsets did. Approximately 5% of naive CD4, 3.5% of naive CD8, around 2.3% of memory CD4, and more than 0.35% of memory CD8 clonotypes were shared across several donors. Rarefaction of sorted-subset datasets indicated incomplete sequencing despite the large sequencing depth. Pairwise subsampling indicated that sequencing depth was expected to affect the degree of clonotype sharing among donors.

The donors were healthy, HIV-negative adults who had no recently reported acute infections or vaccinations. Only Caucasian adults living in Nashville, Tennessee, USA were represented among the donors. CD4+ T cells were enriched by magnetic negative selection, after which naive cells were positively selected on CD45RA and the negative fraction was taken as the memory subset. Blood was obtained by leukapheresis, after which PBMCs were separated by Ficoll-Histopaque density gradient centrifugation and cryopreserved in liquid nitrogen vapor phase. Purity and quantity of every magnetically sorted T cell population were checked by analytical flow cytometry. Genomic DNA was isolated from every sorted fraction and measured by UV absorbance on a Nanodrop 2000c. Using the deep immunoSEQ assay, TCR CDR3 regions were amplified from genomic DNA by multiplex PCR. For each cell subset, the extracted genomic DNA was distributed evenly across all wells of several immunoSEQ 96-well plates, and each plate served as one replicate. For sorted subsets, about 210 ng of genomic DNA, equivalent to 25,000 to 30,000 T cell genomes, went into each replicate PCR. The purified libraries were quantified using a Qubit 3.0 fluorometer, sized with a Bioanalyzer 2100, and then quantified again using the KAPA Library Quantification kit. Every immunoSEQ 96-well plate was sequenced on a dedicated single-read 150-cycle Illumina NextSeq 550 flow cell. For the original study's pipeline: The immunoSEQ output contained only junctional sequences without quality scores, so filtering could not match that applied to full-length reads. Sequences were annotated with PyIR, a Python wrapper for IgBLAST v1.9, and V/J genes and CDR3 were assigned using IMGT germline references. Reads were filtered out if the reads had weak V/J assignments (E-value above 1e-6), no CDR3, stop codons, out-of-frame junctions, or ambiguous translated residues. V3J clonotypes were defined by identical inferred V gene, J gene, and CDR3 amino acid sequence. Percentage overlap between repertoires was computed as shared unique clonotypes divided by the size of the smaller repertoire. Three approaches were used to assess repertoire richness: RTK rarefaction, the Chao1 estimator, and Recon v2.1 estimates of unobserved clonotypes. Generation probabilities were computed with OLGA for all TCRbeta clonotypes obtained by the gDNA method from several donors. In its TCRdb copy, this immuneACCESS table keeps in-frame sequences only and misses some clones. Where compared with another copy, unresolved V genes explain less than half of these, and the others have no known cause. The V and J calls and clone size are taken from that table; D and trimming were inferred from the DNA. In this sample the table shows hundreds of thousands of clones, around two thirds of which occur a single time. In total, the top ten clones hold 1.5% to 2% of the sample.

The sample comprised memory CD4+ T cells sorted from blood. The sample's cell subset or site label, decoded: CD45RA-negative fraction. The chain joins TRBV5-1 to TRBJ2-5, with the D segment identity uncertain. This receptor was identified in a woman in her thirties in good health. The DNA sequence is given as TGCGCCAGCAGCCCCCCTACGGTCGAGACCCAGTACTTC. Translated, it gives CASSPPTVETQYF.